Below, 22 T cell receptor beta chains from the same sample are listed, as sequenced in a study of cytotoxic CD8 clonotypes in ibrutinib-treated CLL. Clones were read by immunoSEQ multiplex PCR, and TCRdb kept only the in-frame ones, dropping some. The table includes fewer than 70,000 clones, 71% detected once. The input for sequencing was PBMCs, taken after 12 months of ibrutinib treatment. The receptors were gathered from a human donor with chronic lymphocytic leukemia.

V usage is TRBV6-5 and J usage is TRBJ2-5, with 12 bases identical to TRBD2. Losses at the gene ends were 6 bases for V and 5 bases for J; bases not matched to a gene: 7. The V gene's germline CDR1 is MNHEY and CDR2 SVGAGI. The CDR3 loop spans 15 amino acids. CDR3 loop: CASSRLAGGGETQYF. As DNA, the CDR3 is TGTGCCAGCAGCCGCCTAGCGGGAGGGGGGGAGACCCAGTACTTC.

This chain joins TRBV28 and TRBJ2-7; D perhaps matches TRBD1 (5 bases). CDR3 length equals 12 residues. Germline V lookup: CDR1 MDHEN, CDR2 SYDVKM. With 4 bases removed from V and 12 bases from J, the gap between germline ends came to 16 bases. The CDR3 sequence is CASSSRQYLWYF. The CDR3 nucleotides read TGTGCCAGCAGTTCCAGACAGTACTTGTGGTACTTC.

The chain combines TRBV6-1 with TRBJ2-1, with a possible D match to TRBD2 (6 bases). The CDR3 is 15 amino acids. Germline V gene sequence: CDR1 MNHNS, CDR2 SASEGT. V lost 6 bases to trimming and J lost 5 bases, with 17 bases between them. CDR3 in DNA: TGTGCCAGCAGCCTGAGGCCTAGCGTTAACAATGAGCAGTTCTTC. Protein sequence: CASSLRPSVNNEQFF.

V gene TRBV7-8 combines with J gene TRBJ2-3; a weak D match, TRBD2 (5 bases). From germline, CDR1 is SGHVS and CDR2 FQNEAQ. Trimming took off 5 bases at V and 0 bases at J, with 18 bases between the two ends. The CDR3 loop spans 17 amino acids. CDR3: CASSNPIGGLSTDTQYF. The CDR3 nucleotides are TGTGCCAGCAGCAACCCGATCGGCGGGCTGAGCACAGATACGCAGTATTTT.

This chain links TRBV5-6 with TRBJ2-7; 7 bases line up with TRBD1. Germline CDR1 and CDR2: SGHDT and YYEEEE. Germline trimming cut 2 bases from V and 0 bases from J; bases unmatched to any gene: 2. The CDR3 totals 14 residues. The DNA for the CDR3 is TGTGCCAGCAGCTTCGGGACAGTCTCCTACGAGCAGTACTTC. This translates into CASSFGTVSYEQYF.

In this sample, this clone turned up a few times. The chain recombines TRBV9 with TRBJ2-7; perhaps TRBD2 as D (6 bases). Germline V gives CDR1 SGDLS, CDR2 YYNGEE. V lost 3 bases to trimming and J lost 0 bases, with 13 bases between them. The CDR3 contains 15 residues. The CDR3 sequence: CASSAEEGPSYEQYF. The DNA of the CDR3 is TGTGCCAGCAGCGCAGAGGAGGGACCCTCCTACGAGCAGTACTTC.

The chain joins TRBV9 to TRBJ2-7; 7 nucleotides agree with TRBD2. The CDR3 runs to 14 residues. V trimming: 0 bases; J trimming: 3 bases; junction bases outside the gene matches: 3. From germline, CDR1 is SGDLS and CDR2 YYNGEE. The CDR3 here is CASSVGGSNYEQYF. DNA for the CDR3: TGTGCCAGCAGCGTAGGCGGGAGTAACTACGAGCAGTACTTC.

As DNA, the CDR3 is TGTGCCAGCACCCTGGGGGCGGGAGGCCAGGAGCAGTTCTTC. Amino acids: CASTLGAGGQEQFF. V usage is TRBV9 and J usage is TRBJ2-1; TRBD2 agrees at 8 bases. CDR3 length equals 14 residues. The germline V gene has CDR1 SGDLS and CDR2 YYNGEE. Losses at the gene ends were 6 bases for V and 10 bases for J; bases not matched to a gene: 12.

The CDR3 is CASSRDLVETQYF. CDR3 coding DNA: TGTGCCAGCAGCCGCGATCTGGTCGAGACCCAGTACTTC. This chain joins TRBV14 and TRBJ2-5; D remains ambiguous. Trimming left V 4 bases short and J 5 bases short, with 11 bases between. The germline gives CDR1 SGHDN, CDR2 FVKESK. This CDR3 has 13 amino acids.

V usage is TRBV27 and J usage is TRBJ1-5; 7 bases match TRBD1. Germline CDR1 and CDR2: MNHEY and SMNVEV (reference sequence). The CDR3 runs to 14 residues. V was clipped by 7 bases and J by 3 bases; unmatched bases: 6. The CDR3: CASKAGGFNQPQHF. The CDR3 DNA sequence: TGTGCCAGCAAGGCAGGGGGGTTCAATCAGCCCCAGCATTTT.

V usage is TRBV6-5 and J usage is TRBJ2-3, with 7 nucleotides matching TRBD1. Trimming removed 4 bases from V and 3 bases from J; junction bases left unmatched: 7. The CDR3 loop spans 15 amino acids. Germline assignment: CDR1 MNHEY and CDR2 SVGAGI. The CDR3 is CASSLRGGETDTQYF. CDR3 nucleotides: TGTGCCAGCAGTTTGAGAGGGGGCGAAACAGATACGCAGTATTTT.

The V and J genes are TRBV30 and TRBJ2-7; 7 positions match TRBD1. Germline V lookup: CDR1 GTSNPN, CDR2 SVGIG (reference sequence). The CDR3 is 16 residues long. V gave up 3 bases and J gave up 0 bases; unmatched junction bases: 11. CDR3 DNA sequence: TGTGCCTGGAGCCCTACCCGGACAGGCCTCTCCTACGAGCAGTACTTC. This gives the protein CAWSPTRTGLSYEQYF. The full variable domain, in which reference TRBV30 and TRBJ2-7 provide the parts outside the CDR3, is SQTIHQWPATLVQPVGSPLSLECTVEGTSNPNLYWYRQAAGRGLQLLFYSVGIGQISSEVPQNLSASRPQDRQFILSSKKLLLSDSGFYLCAWSPTRTGLSYEQYFGPGTRLTVT.

This clone ranks as medium-sized. The rearrangement joins TRBV4-1 to TRBJ1-1, with TRBD1 identical over 11 bases. The CDR3 runs to 16 residues. V trimming: 1 base; J trimming: 0 bases; junction bases outside the gene matches: 1. Germline-derived CDR1 and CDR2 are MGHRA and YSYEKL. CDR3 protein: CASSQGTGGLNTEAFF. CDR3 bases: TGCGCCAGCAGCCAAGGGACAGGGGGCCTGAACACTGAAGCTTTCTTT.

This clone has only a few counts. V usage is TRBV2 and J usage is TRBJ2-1, with D possibly matching TRBD2 (5 bases). CDR1 SNHLY and CDR2 FYNNEI come from the germline V gene. CDR3 length equals 14 residues. V was cut by 6 bases and J by 9 bases, with 18 bases left in between. DNA for the CDR3: TGTGCCAGCAGCCCGGGATCGGTCGGTGGTGAGCAGTTCTTC. This encodes CASSPGSVGGEQFF.

DNA for the CDR3: TGTGCCAGCAGTCCTACCTCGGTGGACAGGGGGATAGCCAAAAACATTCAGTACTTC. Translating it yields CASSPTSVDRGIAKNIQYF. The chain combines TRBV28 with TRBJ2-4; 10 nucleotides align to TRBD1. Per the germline V gene, CDR1 is MDHEN and CDR2 is SYDVKM. The CDR3 runs 19 residues. The junction had 13 bases not matched to a gene; V was cut back by 5 bases and J by 0 bases.

V and J are TRBV25-1 and TRBJ2-1; 9 nucleotides match TRBD1. V lost 0 bases to trimming and J lost 6 bases; unmatched junction nucleotides: 6. Germline V lookup: CDR1 MGHDK, CDR2 SYGVNS. This CDR3 contains 16 residues. As DNA, the CDR3 is TGTGCCAGCAGTGAATATGGACAGGGGAAAATCAATGAGCAGTTCTTC. As protein: CASSEYGQGKINEQFF.

The chain has TRBV2 and TRBJ2-5; D might be TRBD1 or TRBD2, each matching 5 bases. The CDR3 sequence is 13 residues long. The V gene lost 5 bases and the J gene lost 5 bases, with 12 bases spanning the gap. Germline values: CDR1 SNHLY, CDR2 FYNNEI. The CDR3 protein is CASSQGARETQYF. For the CDR3, the DNA is TGTGCCAGCAGTCAGGGAGCGAGGGAGACCCAGTACTTC.

The CDR3 coding sequence is TGTGCCAGCAGTGAACTGGTTCCAAATCAGCCCCAGCATTTT. This sequence encodes CASSELVPNQPQHF. This chain links TRBV6-1 with TRBJ1-5, with D uncertain. The germline V gene has CDR1 MNHNS and CDR2 SASEGT. The CDR3 has 14 residues. The germline V and J ends were trimmed by 2 bases and 4 bases, with 9 bases remaining between them.

The chain couples TRBV6-5 to TRBJ2-7, with 11 bases aligning to TRBD2. The CDR3 extends over 15 amino acids. V shed 6 bases, J shed 6 bases, and the junction held 10 bases outside the gene matches. From germline, CDR1 is MNHEY and CDR2 SVGAGI. CDR3 DNA sequence: TGTGCCAGCAGCCGCCTAGCGGGAGGTCTCTCCGAGCAGTACTTC. Its translation: CASSRLAGGLSEQYF.

The rearrangement joins TRBV7-2 to TRBJ2-5; unclear D gene. Trimming cost V 9 bases and J 3 bases, with 14 bases left between them. CDR3 size: 13 residues. The V gene's germline CDR1 is SGHTA and CDR2 FQGNSA. The CDR3 DNA reads as TGTGCCAGTAATAGGTGGTTGGAAGAGACCCAGTACTTC. It yields the protein CASNRWLEETQYF.

The chain uses TRBV13 and TRBJ1-5; D is ambiguous. The CDR3 extends over 13 amino acids. Germline CDR1 is PRHDT and CDR2 is FYEKMQ (reference sequence). The V gene lost 2 bases and the J gene lost 10 bases, with 12 bases spanning the gap. The CDR3 nucleotides are TGTGCCAGCAGCTTATCCAAGGTTTCACCCCAGCATTTT. This translates into CASSLSKVSPQHF.

The chain recombines TRBV6-5 with TRBJ1-3; D not certain. This CDR3 spans 15 amino acids. The V and J ends lost 0 bases and 0 bases respectively, with 6 bases between them. Germline loops: CDR1 MNHEY, CDR2 SVGAGI. For the CDR3, the DNA is TGTGCCAGCAGTTACTCGGGCATCTCTGGAAACACCATATATTTT. Protein: CASSYSGISGNTIYF.